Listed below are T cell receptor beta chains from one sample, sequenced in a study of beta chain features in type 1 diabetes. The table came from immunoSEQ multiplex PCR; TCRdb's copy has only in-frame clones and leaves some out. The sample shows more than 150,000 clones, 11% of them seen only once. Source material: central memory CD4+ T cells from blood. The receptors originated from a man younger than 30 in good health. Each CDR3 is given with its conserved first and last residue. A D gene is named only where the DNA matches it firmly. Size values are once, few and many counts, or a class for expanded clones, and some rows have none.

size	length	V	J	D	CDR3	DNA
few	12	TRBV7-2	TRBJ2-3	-	CASSLDSPTQYF	TGTGCCAGCAGCTTAGATTCCCCTACGCAGTATTTT
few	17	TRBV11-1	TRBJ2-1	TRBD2	CASSLRLAGGRYNEQFF	TGTGCCAGCAGTCTCAGACTAGCGGGAGGAAGGTACAATGAGCAGTTCTTC
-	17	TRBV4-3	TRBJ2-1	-	CASSQDLGGTVYNEQFF	TGCGCCAGCAGCCAAGACCTAGGAGGGACAGTCTACAATGAGCAGTTCTTC
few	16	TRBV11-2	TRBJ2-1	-	CASSQDSAEGINEQFF	TGTGCCAGCAGCCAAGATTCTGCAGAGGGCATCAATGAGCAGTTCTTC
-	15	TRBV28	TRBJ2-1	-	CASSLMGIRGNEQFF	TGTGCCAGCAGTTTAATGGGGATCCGGGGCAATGAGCAGTTCTTC
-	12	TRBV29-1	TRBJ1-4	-	CSGGTSNEKLFF	TGCAGCGGCGGGACATCTAATGAAAAACTGTTTTTT
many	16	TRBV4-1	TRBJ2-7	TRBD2	CASSQGAGATYYEQYF	TGCGCCAGCAGCCAAGGAGCGGGGGCGACTTACTACGAGCAGTACTTC
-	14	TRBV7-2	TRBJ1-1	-	CASSLVGMNTEAFF	TGTGCCAGCAGCTTAGTCGGGATGAACACTGAAGCTTTCTTT
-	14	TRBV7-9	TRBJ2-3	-	CASSYGKNTDTQYF	TGTGCCAGCAGCTATGGGAAAAACACAGATACGCAGTATTTT
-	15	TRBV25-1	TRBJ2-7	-	CASSESGRRIYEQYF	TGTGCCAGCAGTGAATCTGGAAGGAGGATCTACGAGCAGTACTTC
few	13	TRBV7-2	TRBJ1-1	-	CASSRQENTEAFF	TGTGCCAGCAGCCGACAGGAGAACACTGAAGCTTTCTTT
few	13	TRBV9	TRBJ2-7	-	CASSVALAGEQYF	TGTGCCAGCAGCGTAGCCCTAGCAGGCGAGCAGTACTTC
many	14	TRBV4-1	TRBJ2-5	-	CASSQVGTQETQYF	TGCGCCAGCAGCCAAGTGGGGACCCAAGAGACCCAGTACTTC
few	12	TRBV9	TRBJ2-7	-	CASSGAPGQVHF	TGTGCCAGCAGCGGAGCCCCAGGGCAGGTGCACTTC
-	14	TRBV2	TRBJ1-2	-	CASSWQGGGNGYTF	TGTGCCAGCAGTTGGCAGGGAGGCGGCAATGGCTACACCTTC
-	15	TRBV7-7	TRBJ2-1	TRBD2	CASSLLAGEGSEQFF	TGTGCCAGCAGCTTATTAGCGGGAGAAGGGAGTGAGCAGTTCTTC